This T cell receptor (beta chain) was obtained from a study of shared clonotypes between healthy human individuals. Sequenced by immunoSEQ multiplex PCR; TCRdb stores in-frame clones only, minus some. This table holds about 2.4 million clones, roughly 93% found once. The length of the CDR3 is 13 residues. V was shortened by 4 bases and J by 5 bases, with 12 bases between the two germline ends. Germline CDR1 is SGHDT and CDR2 is YYEEEE. The chain employs TRBV5-6 and TRBJ1-1; tentative D call: TRBD1 (6 bases). This sequence originates from a man aged 18 to 30 in good health. Some clones in this sample may be carry-over from other donors' samples. Material for sequencing was naive CD4+ T cells from PBMCs. Subset denoted: CD45RA+ positively selected. The CDR3 reads CASSAWGATEAFF. The CDR3, as DNA: TGTGCCAGCAGCGCGTGGGGGGCTACTGAAGCTTTCTTT.